The 5 T cell receptor beta chains in this list originate from one sample, sequenced in a study of vaccination effects on CD4 cells after COVID-19. Pools of viral peptides were used by the ViraFEST assay to expand antigen-specific CD4+ T cells ahead of sequencing. Researchers isolated CD4+ T cells once 9 to 11 days of culture had elapsed. Vaccinated recipients, who were negative for nucleocapsid antibodies, had no history of SARS-CoV-2 infection. No antigen has been assigned to these receptors. Measured with immunoSEQ multiplex PCR; TCRdb has only the in-frame clones, and not every one. The sample includes 55,000 to 80,000 clones, under 75% of them seen just once. Sample: CD4+ T cells from PBMCs cultured with HCoV-OC43 spike peptides, taken before COVID-19 vaccination. Indicated subset: HCoV-OC43 spike overlapping peptide pool stimulation. These receptors came from a human donor who received a COVID-19 vaccine.

The chain combines TRBV20-1 with TRBJ2-1, with 7 bases that match TRBD2. V trimming: 3 bases; J trimming: 6 bases; junction bases outside the gene matches: 14. Germline CDR1 and CDR2: DFQATT and SNEGSKA (reference sequence). The CDR3 sequence is 16 residues long. DNA of the CDR3: TGCAGTGCTAGTGGGGGAGGGCGGGGCCGACCCAATGAGCAGTTCTTC. This codes for CSASGGGRGRPNEQFF.

In DNA, the CDR3 is TGTGCCACCAGCAGAGATGCGGCTAGCGGTTACGAGCAGTACGTC. Protein sequence: CATSRDAASGYEQYV. The chain recombines TRBV15 with TRBJ2-7; 7 bases are shared with TRBD2. Germline-derived CDR1 and CDR2 are LNHNV and YYDKDF (reference sequence). The CDR3 has 15 amino acids. V trimming: 0 bases; J trimming: 4 bases; junction bases outside the gene matches: 6.

The chain uses TRBV2 and TRBJ2-7; perhaps TRBD1 as D (6 bases). Between the trimmed V and J ends, which lost 7 bases and 0 bases, there was a span of 13 bases. This CDR3 spans 14 amino acids. Germline CDR1 SNHLY, CDR2 FYNNEI. This chain's CDR3 is CASNRAGGSYEQYV. The CDR3 DNA sequence: TGTGCCAGCAACAGGGCAGGCGGCTCCTACGAGCAGTACGTC.

The chain links TRBV19 to TRBJ1-2, with no clear D. Germline CDR1 reads LNHDA; CDR2 reads SQIVND (reference sequence). The CDR3 spans 14 residues. Trimming removed 5 bases from V and 0 bases from J, with 10 bases in between. The CDR3 bases are TGTGCCAGTAGTCCCGGGATATCTAACTATGGCTACACCTTC. Protein product: CASSPGISNYGYTF.

The V call is TRBV29-1, the J call TRBJ1-4, with a weak D call TRBD1 (5 bases). Trimming removed 1 base at V and 3 bases at J, with 15 bases between. In germline, CDR1 is SQVTM, CDR2 ANQGSEA. There are 16 residues in the CDR3. The CDR3 protein is CSVEARDAPPNEKLFF. CDR3 DNA sequence: TGCAGCGTTGAAGCCCGGGACGCACCTCCTAATGAAAAACTGTTTTTT.